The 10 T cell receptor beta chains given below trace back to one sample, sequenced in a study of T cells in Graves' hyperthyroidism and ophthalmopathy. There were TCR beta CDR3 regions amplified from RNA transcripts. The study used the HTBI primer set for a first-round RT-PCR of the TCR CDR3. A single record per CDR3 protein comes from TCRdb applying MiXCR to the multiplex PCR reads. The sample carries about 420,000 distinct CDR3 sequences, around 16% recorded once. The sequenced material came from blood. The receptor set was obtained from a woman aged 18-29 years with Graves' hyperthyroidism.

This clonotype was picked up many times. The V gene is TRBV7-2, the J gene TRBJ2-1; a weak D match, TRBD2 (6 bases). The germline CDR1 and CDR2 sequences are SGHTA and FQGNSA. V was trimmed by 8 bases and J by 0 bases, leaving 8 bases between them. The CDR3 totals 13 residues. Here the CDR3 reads CASGGYSYNEQFF. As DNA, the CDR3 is TGTGCCAGCGGAGGGTACTCCTACAATGAGCAGTTCTTC.

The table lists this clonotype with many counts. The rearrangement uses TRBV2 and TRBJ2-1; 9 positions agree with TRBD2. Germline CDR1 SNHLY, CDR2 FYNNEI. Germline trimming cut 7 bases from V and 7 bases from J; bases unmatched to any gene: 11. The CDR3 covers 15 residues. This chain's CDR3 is CASTRLAGLGNEQFF. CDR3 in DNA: TGTGCCAGCACTCGGCTAGCGGGATTGGGGAATGAGCAGTTCTTC. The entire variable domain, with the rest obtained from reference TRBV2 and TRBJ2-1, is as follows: EPEVTQTPSHQVTQMGQEVILRCVPISNHLYFYWYRQILGQKVEFLVSFYNNEISEKSEIFDDQFSVERPDGSNFTLKIRSTKLEDSAMYFCASTRLAGLGNEQFFGPGTRLTVL.

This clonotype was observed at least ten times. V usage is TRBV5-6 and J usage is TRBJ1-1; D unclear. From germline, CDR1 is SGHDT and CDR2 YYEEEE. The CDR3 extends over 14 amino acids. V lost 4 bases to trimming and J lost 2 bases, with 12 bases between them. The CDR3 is CASSDSTHNTEAFF. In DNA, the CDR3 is TGTGCCAGCAGCGACTCTACCCATAACACTGAAGCTTTCTTT.

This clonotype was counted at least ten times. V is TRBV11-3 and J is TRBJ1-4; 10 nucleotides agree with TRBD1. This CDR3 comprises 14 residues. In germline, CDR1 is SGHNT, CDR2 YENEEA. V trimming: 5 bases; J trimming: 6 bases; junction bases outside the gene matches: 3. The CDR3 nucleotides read TGTGCCAGCAGCCCCGGACAGGGGGATGAAAAACTGTTTTTT. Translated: CASSPGQGDEKLFF.

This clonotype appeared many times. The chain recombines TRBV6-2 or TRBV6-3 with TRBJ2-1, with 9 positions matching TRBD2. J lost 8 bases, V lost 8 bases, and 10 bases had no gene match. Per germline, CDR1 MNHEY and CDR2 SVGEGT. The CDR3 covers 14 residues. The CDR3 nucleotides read TGTGCCAGCTATAGCGGGAGAGGGAGAGATGAGCAGTTCTTC. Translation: CASYSGRGRDEQFF.

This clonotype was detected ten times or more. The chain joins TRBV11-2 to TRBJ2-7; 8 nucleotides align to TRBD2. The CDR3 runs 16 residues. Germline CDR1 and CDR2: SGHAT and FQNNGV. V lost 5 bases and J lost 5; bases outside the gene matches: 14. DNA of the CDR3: TGTGCCAGCAGCCACCCGGCGGGGGGTTGGCGAAACGAGCAGTACTTC. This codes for CASSHPAGGWRNEQYF.

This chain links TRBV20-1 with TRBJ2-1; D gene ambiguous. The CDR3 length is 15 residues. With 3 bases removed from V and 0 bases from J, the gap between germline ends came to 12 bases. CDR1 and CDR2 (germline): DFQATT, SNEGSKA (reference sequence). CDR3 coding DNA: TGCAGTGCTAGTTCCCCGAGGAGCTCCTACAATGAGCAGTTCTTC. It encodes CSASSPRSSYNEQFF.

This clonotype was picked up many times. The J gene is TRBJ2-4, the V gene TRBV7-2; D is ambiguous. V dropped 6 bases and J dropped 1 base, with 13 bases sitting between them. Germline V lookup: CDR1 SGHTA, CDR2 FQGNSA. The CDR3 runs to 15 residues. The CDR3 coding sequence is TGTGCCAGCAGGGGTGATATAATGGCCAAAAACATTCAGTACTTC. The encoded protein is CASRGDIMAKNIQYF.

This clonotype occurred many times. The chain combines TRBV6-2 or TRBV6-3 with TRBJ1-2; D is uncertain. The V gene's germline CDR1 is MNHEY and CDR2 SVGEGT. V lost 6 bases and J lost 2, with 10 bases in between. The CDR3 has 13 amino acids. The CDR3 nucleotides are TGTGCCAGCAGCCAACAGACAAACTATGGCTACACCTTC. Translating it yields CASSQQTNYGYTF.

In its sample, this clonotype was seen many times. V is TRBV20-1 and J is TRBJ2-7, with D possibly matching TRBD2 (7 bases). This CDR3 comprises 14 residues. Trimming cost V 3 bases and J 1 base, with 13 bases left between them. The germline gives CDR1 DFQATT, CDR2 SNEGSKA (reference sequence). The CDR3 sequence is CSASRGARSYEQYF. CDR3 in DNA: TGCAGTGCTAGTCGGGGGGCCAGATCCTACGAGCAGTACTTC.